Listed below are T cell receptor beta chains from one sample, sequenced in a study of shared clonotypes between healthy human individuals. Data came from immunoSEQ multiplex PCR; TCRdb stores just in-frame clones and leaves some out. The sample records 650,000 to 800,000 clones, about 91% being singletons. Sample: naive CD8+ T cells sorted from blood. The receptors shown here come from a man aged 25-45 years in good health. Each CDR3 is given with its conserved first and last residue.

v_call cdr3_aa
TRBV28 CASSYGLPSSYEQYF
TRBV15 CATSGTGFSSYGANVLTF
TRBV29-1 CSVVRTSSEQYF
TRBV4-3 CASSQERQADPSGANVLTF
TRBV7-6 CASSLNSGRSYEQYF
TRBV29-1 CSVVLWDSNYEQYF
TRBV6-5 CASSRGWGELFF
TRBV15 CATSRELSATNEKLFF
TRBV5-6 CASSLGLENSNTEAFF
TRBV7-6 CASSLASGTVPYEQYF